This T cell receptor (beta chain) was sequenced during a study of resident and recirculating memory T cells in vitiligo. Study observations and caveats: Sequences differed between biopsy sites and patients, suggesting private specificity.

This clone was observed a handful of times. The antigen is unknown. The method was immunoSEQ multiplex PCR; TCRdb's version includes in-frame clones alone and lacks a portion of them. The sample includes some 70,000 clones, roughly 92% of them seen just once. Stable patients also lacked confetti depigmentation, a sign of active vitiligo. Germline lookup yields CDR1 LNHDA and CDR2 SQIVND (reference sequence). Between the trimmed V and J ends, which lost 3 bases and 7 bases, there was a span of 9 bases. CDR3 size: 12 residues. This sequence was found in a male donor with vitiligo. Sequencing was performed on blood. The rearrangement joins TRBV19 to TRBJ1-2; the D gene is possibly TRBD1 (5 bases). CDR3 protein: CASSIAGGGYTF. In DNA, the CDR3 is TGTGCCAGTAGTATTGCCGGGGGTGGCTACACCTTC.